This T cell receptor (beta chain) stems from a study of glioma-infiltrating T cells. Study-wide results and limits: Very few CDR3 sequences were shared between tissue and blood.

The V gene lost 4 bases and the J gene lost 12 bases, with 25 bases spanning the gap. Germline V gives CDR1 MDHEN, CDR2 SYDVKM. The CDR3 is 17 residues long. Amplification of TCR alpha and beta CDR3 regions from RNA used iRepertoire nested multiplex PCR. From the multiplex PCR reads, TCRdb called clonotypes with MiXCR, one entry per CDR3 protein. The sample consists of around 90,000 distinct CDR3 sequences, roughly 39% of them appearing once. In its sample, this clonotype was seen once. Its antigen is as yet unknown. Source material: glioma tissue, nonneoplastic brain tissue, or PBMCs (not recorded which). The receptor was isolated from a human donor with low-grade glioma or glioblastoma, undergoing nonglioma brain surgery, or in good health (not recorded which). The chain couples TRBV28 to TRBJ1-6, with D perhaps TRBD1 (5 bases). In nucleotides, the CDR3 is TGTGCCAGCAGTTCTATAGACAGCTATAACCCATTTTTACCCCTCCACTTT. Residues: CASSSIDSYNPFLPLHF.